These T cell receptor beta chains were read from a single sample in a study of T cell responses to AZD1222 COVID-19 vaccine. Here immunoSEQ multiplex PCR was the method, and the copy in TCRdb shows in-frame clones only, minus some. This table holds 70,000 to 75,000 clones, 70% to 90% found once. Specimen: peripheral blood, collected 28 days after the second AZD1222 dose. These receptors were obtained from an adult who received the AZD1222 COVID-19 vaccine. Both conserved end residues are part of each CDR3. Each record gives: CDR3 length, V gene, J gene, D gene, clone size, CDR3 protein, CDR3 DNA. A D gene is named only where the DNA matches it firmly. Clone size is stated in some rows and not others, as once, few, many or a class when expanded.

13	TRBV7-2	TRBJ1-1	NA	NA	CASSLGARTEAFF	TGTGCCAGCAGCTTAGGCGCGCGCACTGAAGCTTTCTTT
15	TRBV18	TRBJ1-6	NA	NA	CASSPGQGSESPLHF	TGTGCCAGCTCACCCGGGCAGGGGTCGGAGTCACCCCTCCACTTT
15	TRBV18	TRBJ1-5	NA	NA	CASSPTTGGNQPQHF	TGTGCCAGCTCACCGACAACCGGGGGCAATCAGCCCCAGCATTTT
15	TRBV18	TRBJ1-4	NA	NA	CASSGDKATNEKLFF	TGTGCCAGCTCAGGGGACAAAGCAACTAATGAAAAACTGTTTTTT
14	TRBV7-2	TRBJ2-1	NA	NA	CASSLSRGTDEQFF	TGTGCCAGCAGCTTAAGCCGGGGGACGGATGAGCAGTTCTTC
13	TRBV7-9	TRBJ2-2	NA	NA	CASSWTAVGELFF	TGTGCCAGCAGCTGGACCGCCGTCGGGGAGCTGTTTTTT
13	TRBV29-1	TRBJ1-1	NA	NA	CSVSPRLNTEAFF	TGCAGCGTGTCCCCCAGGTTGAACACTGAAGCTTTCTTT
12	TRBV24-1	TRBJ2-3	NA	NA	CATSRGSDTQYF	TGTGCCACCAGTAGAGGCTCAGATACGCAGTATTTT
13	TRBV5-8	TRBJ1-2	NA	NA	CASSFERSYGYTF	TGTGCCAGCAGCTTCGAACGGTCGTATGGCTACACCTTC
18	TRBV2	TRBJ2-7	NA	NA	CASKLHAEGQSSSYEQYF	TGTGCCAGCAAACTACATGCCGAGGGACAATCGAGCTCCTACGAGCAGTACTTC
16	TRBV7-2	TRBJ2-3	TRBD2	NA	CASSPFSGRSSDTQYF	TGTGCCAGCAGTCCCTTTAGCGGGAGGAGCTCAGATACGCAGTATTTT
15	TRBV6-1	TRBJ2-7	TRBD2	NA	CASSEGPAGGVEQYF	TGTGCCAGCAGTGAAGGGCCCGCGGGAGGGGTAGAGCAGTACTTC
15	TRBV15	TRBJ1-3	NA	NA	CATSRERVPGNTIYF	TGTGCCACCAGCAGAGAGAGGGTCCCTGGAAACACCATATATTTT
15	TRBV7-8	TRBJ1-1	TRBD1	NA	CASSPSRDREIKAFF	TGTGCCAGCAGCCCTAGTAGGGACAGGGAGATAAAAGCTTTCTTT
15	TRBV7-8	TRBJ1-1	NA	NA	CASSLVLGSNTEAFF	TGTGCCAGCAGCTTAGTCCTGGGATCAAACACTGAAGCTTTCTTT
15	TRBV24-1	TRBJ2-3	NA	NA	CATSDATLGGDTQYF	TGTGCCACCAGTGATGCGACCCTGGGGGGAGATACGCAGTATTTT
17	TRBV3-1/TRBV3-2	TRBJ1-2	NA	NA	CASSALAGADSNYGYTF	TGTGCCAGCAGCGCCTTGGCAGGGGCCGATTCTAACTATGGCTACACCTTC
15	TRBV5-6	TRBJ1-2	TRBD1	NA	CASRRQDRGTRGYTF	TGTGCCAGCAGGCGTCAGGACAGGGGCACGAGGGGCTACACCTTC
14	TRBV29-1	TRBJ2-3	NA	NA	CSVGGHLNTDTQYF	TGCAGCGTTGGGGGACACCTCAACACAGATACGCAGTATTTT
13	TRBV6-2/TRBV6-3	TRBJ1-1	NA	once	CASSLQRSTEAFF	TGTGCCAGCAGTCTGCAGAGGAGCACTGAAGCTTTCTTT
16	TRBV28	TRBJ2-1	NA	NA	CASSTSGPGSYNEQFF	TGTGCCAGCAGTACCTCGGGACCCGGCTCCTACAATGAGCAGTTCTTC
15	TRBV19	TRBJ1-3	TRBD1	NA	CASSRDRGTGNTIYF	TGTGCCAGTAGCCGAGACAGGGGCACTGGAAACACCATATATTTT
17	TRBV14	TRBJ2-1	NA	NA	CASSGPPKWDWDNEQFF	TGTGCCAGCAGCGGACCTCCAAAGTGGGACTGGGACAATGAGCAGTTCTTC
20	TRBV7-6	TRBJ2-2	NA	NA	CASSLRGAGARGTNTGELFF	TGTGCCAGCAGCTTACGGGGGGCCGGGGCCCGGGGGACGAACACCGGGGAGCTGTTTTTT
11	TRBV2	TRBJ1-1	NA	NA	CASSRFTEAFF	TGTGCCAGCAGTCGTTTTACTGAAGCTTTCTTT
14	TRBV30	TRBJ2-3	NA	NA	CAWSVGLSTDTQYF	TGTGCCTGGAGCGTAGGACTGAGCACAGATACGCAGTATTTT
15	TRBV6-5	TRBJ1-2	TRBD1	NA	CASSPGTAANYGYTF	TGTGCCAGCAGTCCTGGGACAGCAGCTAACTATGGCTACACCTTC
15	TRBV14	TRBJ2-7	TRBD2	NA	CASSPLAGVKYEQYF	TGTGCCAGCAGTCCTCTAGCGGGAGTAAAATACGAGCAGTACTTC
14	TRBV19	TRBJ1-5	NA	NA	CASSIRHINQPQHF	TGTGCCAGTAGTATAAGGCACATTAATCAGCCCCAGCATTTT
16	TRBV19	TRBJ1-4	NA	NA	CASRPRQEVTNEKLFF	TGTGCCAGTAGGCCCCGGCAGGAGGTAACTAATGAAAAACTGTTTTTT
14	TRBV5-1	TRBJ2-7	TRBD1	few	CASSFRQGSYEQYF	TGCGCCAGCAGCTTCAGACAGGGGTCCTACGAGCAGTACTTC
17	TRBV18	TRBJ2-5	TRBD2	NA	CASSHIRLAGPQETQYF	TGTGCCAGCTCACATATTCGACTAGCGGGGCCGCAAGAGACCCAGTACTTC
13	TRBV9	TRBJ1-2	NA	NA	CASSGRGTIGYTF	TGTGCCAGCAGCGGGAGAGGCACCATTGGCTACACCTTC
15	TRBV3-1/TRBV3-2	TRBJ1-6	NA	NA	CASSQALGDNSPLHF	TGTGCCAGCAGCCAAGCCCTCGGGGATAATTCACCCCTCCACTTT
16	TRBV9	TRBJ2-3	TRBD2	NA	CASSAVAGKSTDTQYF	TGTGCCAGCAGCGCCGTAGCGGGAAAAAGCACAGATACGCAGTATTTT
17	TRBV11-2	TRBJ2-6	TRBD2	NA	CASSTLAGRTGANVLTF	TGTGCCAGCAGCACCCTAGCGGGAAGGACTGGGGCCAACGTCCTGACTTTC
16	TRBV3-1/TRBV3-2	TRBJ2-7	TRBD2	NA	CASSQGPTSGSYEQYF	TGTGCCAGCAGCCAAGGGCCCACTAGCGGCTCCTACGAGCAGTACTTC
17	TRBV18	TRBJ2-1	TRBD1	NA	CASSPPETGVFHNEQFF	TGTGCCAGCTCACCACCGGAGACAGGGGTTTTTCACAATGAGCAGTTCTTC
18	TRBV4-2	TRBJ2-5	TRBD1	NA	CASSHAKAGTGGLETQYF	TGTGCCAGCAGCCACGCGAAGGCCGGGACAGGGGGCTTGGAGACCCAGTACTTC
16	TRBV7-2	TRBJ2-6	TRBD1	NA	CASSVQGVTGANVLTF	TGTGCCAGCAGCGTACAGGGGGTGACTGGGGCCAACGTCCTGACTTTC
15	TRBV7-9	TRBJ2-2	NA	NA	CASSPGTTYTGELFF	TGTGCCAGCAGCCCCGGGACAACGTACACCGGGGAGCTGTTTTTT
10	TRBV20-1	TRBJ2-1	NA	NA	CSATDNEQFF	TGCAGTGCTACAGACAATGAGCAGTTCTTC
15	TRBV5-1	TRBJ2-1	TRBD1	NA	CASSQGTGNYNEQFF	TGCGCCAGCAGCCAAGGGACAGGTAATTACAATGAGCAGTTCTTC
14	TRBV6-5	TRBJ1-6	NA	NA	CASRLQGYNSPLHF	TGTGCCAGCAGGCTACAAGGTTATAATTCACCCCTCCACTTT
15	TRBV6-6	TRBJ1-1	NA	few	CASSSAGRMNTEAFF	TGTGCCAGCAGTTCCGCGGGACGGATGAACACTGAAGCTTTCTTT
14	TRBV7-2	TRBJ2-5	NA	NA	CASSFGGNRETQYF	TGTGCCAGCAGCTTTGGGGGAAATCGGGAGACCCAGTACTTC
14	TRBV7-2	TRBJ2-7	TRBD1	once	CASEQGTVPYEQYF	TGTGCCAGCGAACAGGGGACAGTTCCTTACGAGCAGTACTTC
16	TRBV7-9	TRBJ1-5	NA	NA	CASSLWAGNSNQPQHF	TGTGCCAGCAGCTTATGGGCAGGGAATAGCAATCAGCCCCAGCATTTT
18	TRBV11-3	TRBJ1-2	TRBD1	few	CASSFRDREGRPNYGYTF	TGTGCCAGCAGCTTCCGGGACAGGGAAGGGAGGCCTAACTATGGCTACACCTTC
11	TRBV20-1	TRBJ2-5	NA	NA	CSAQGRETQYF	TGCAGTGCTCAGGGGAGGGAGACCCAGTACTTC
17	TRBV10-3	TRBJ2-3	NA	NA	CAISEVKSGRSTDTQYF	TGTGCCATCAGTGAGGTAAAGAGCGGGCGTAGCACAGATACGCAGTATTTT
14	TRBV30	TRBJ1-5	NA	NA	CAWGTPTRSQPQHF	TGTGCCTGGGGGACACCTACAAGAAGCCAGCCCCAGCATTTT
14	TRBV19	TRBJ1-2	TRBD1	NA	CASRGQGAPDGYTF	TGTGCCAGTAGGGGACAGGGGGCGCCGGATGGCTACACCTTC
16	TRBV4-3	TRBJ1-3	NA	NA	CASSQKITGTGNTIYF	TGCGCCAGCAGCCAAAAGATAACGGGTACTGGAAACACCATATATTTT
13	TRBV5-1	TRBJ1-1	TRBD1	NA	CASSLVQGRGAFF	TGCGCCAGCAGCTTGGTACAGGGGCGAGGAGCTTTCTTT
15	TRBV6-5	TRBJ2-1	TRBD2	NA	CASRGRLAGANEQFF	TGTGCCAGCAGAGGTCGACTAGCGGGAGCAAATGAGCAGTTCTTC
15	TRBV7-9	TRBJ1-1	NA	NA	CASSSTGGGNTEAFF	TGTGCCAGCAGCTCCACGGGGGGAGGGAACACTGAAGCTTTCTTT
15	TRBV19	TRBJ1-5	TRBD1	NA	CASSPSTGGVQPQHF	TGTGCCAGTAGCCCCTCGACAGGGGGCGTTCAGCCCCAGCATTTT
13	TRBV5-1	TRBJ2-1	TRBD2	NA	CASGLAALNEQFF	TGCGCCAGCGGGCTAGCGGCGCTAAATGAGCAGTTCTTC